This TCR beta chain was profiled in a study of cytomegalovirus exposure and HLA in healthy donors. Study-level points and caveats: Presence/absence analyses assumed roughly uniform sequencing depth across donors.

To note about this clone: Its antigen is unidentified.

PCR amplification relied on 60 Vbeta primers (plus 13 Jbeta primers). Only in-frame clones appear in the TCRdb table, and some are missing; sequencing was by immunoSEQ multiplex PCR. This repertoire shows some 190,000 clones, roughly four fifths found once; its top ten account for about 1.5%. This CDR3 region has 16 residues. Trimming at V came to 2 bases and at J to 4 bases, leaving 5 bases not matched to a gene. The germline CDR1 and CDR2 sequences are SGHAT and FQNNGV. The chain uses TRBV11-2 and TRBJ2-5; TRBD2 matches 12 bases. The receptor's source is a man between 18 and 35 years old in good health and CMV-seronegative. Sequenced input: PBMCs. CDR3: CASSLLRLAGAETQYF. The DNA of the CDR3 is TGTGCCAGCAGCTTATTGCGACTAGCGGGAGCAGAGACCCAGTACTTC. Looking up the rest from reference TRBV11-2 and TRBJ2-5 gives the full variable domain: EAGVAQSPRYKIIEKRQSVAFWCNPISGHATLYWYQQILGQGPKLLIQFQNNGVVDDSQLPKDRFSAERLKGVDSTLKIQPAKLEDSAVYLCASSLLRLAGAETQYFGPGTRLLVL.